What follows describes a single T cell receptor beta chain. The data stem from a study of blood T cell repertoires in COVID-19. Study overall: Donors in the United States, Italy and Spain gave samples during acute or convalescent COVID-19. T cells, B-cell-depleted T cells, or PBMCs supplied cDNA or gDNA.

In the authors' workflow: Reference gene primer amplification gave nucleated cell count estimates. Data came from immunoSEQ multiplex PCR; TCRdb stores just in-frame clones and leaves some out. Clonal size and the V and J genes are those of that table, whereas D and trimming came from the DNA. This sample has approximately 120,000 clones, with around three quarters found just once. Per germline, CDR1 SGHTA and CDR2 FQGNSA. This CDR3 comprises 15 residues. V was cut by 5 bases and J by 1 base, with 15 bases left in between. This chain joins TRBV7-2 and TRBJ2-7; D gene ambiguous. The TCR was taken from a human donor in a cohort sampled during active or convalescent COVID-19. Sequences were obtained from peripheral blood. CDR3: CASSPTHLASYEQYF. Written as DNA, the CDR3 is TGTGCCAGCAGCCCTACCCACCTCGCGTCCTACGAGCAGTACTTC.